What follows is one TCR beta chain and its context. As yet, its antigen is unknown. This record comes from a study of cytomegalovirus exposure and HLA in healthy donors. The study, taken as a whole, reports: Accounts indicate the classifier identified cytomegalovirus status with strong specificity and sensitivity.

Assay used: immunoSEQ multiplex PCR; TCRdb lists only in-frame clones, some missing. The sample consists of approximately 280,000 clones, approximately 86% of them appearing once. Trimming removed 1 base from V and 6 bases from J, with 15 bases in between. The CDR3 has 14 amino acids. Germline loops: CDR1 SQVTM, CDR2 ANQGSEA. The rearrangement uses TRBV29-1 and TRBJ1-1; D might be TRBD1 (6 bases). This receptor was taken from a woman under 30 in good health and CMV-seronegative. Sequenced: PBMCs. The CDR3 region has the DNA TGCAGCGTTGAAGCAGGGGTGGTCCCAGCTGAAGCTTTCTTT. Translated, it gives CSVEAGVVPAEAFF.